Below are 24 T cell receptor beta chains sequenced from a single sample in a study of blood T cells in healthy people across ages. Using a J-beta primer mix together with a sample-barcoded 5' primer, a second PCR was run for roughly 6 to 11 cycles. TCRdb re-called the 5' RACE reads with MiXCR, one entry per CDR3 protein. The table shows 800,000 to 950,000 distinct CDR3 sequences, with roughly 34% occurring only once. Sequencing was carried out using blood. The receptors shown here come from a man aged 18 to 30 in good health.

The CDR3 DNA follows: TGTGCCAGCAGCGTGAGGCGGACAGGGGACAGTGAGCAGTTCTTC. It encodes CASSVRRTGDSEQFF. The chain recombines TRBV2 with TRBJ2-1; 9 nucleotides line up with TRBD1. Germline V gives CDR1 SNHLY, CDR2 FYNNEI. V lost 6 bases to trimming and J lost 9 bases; unmatched junction nucleotides: 12. The CDR3 spans 15 residues.

This clonotype was seen a handful of times. The chain joins TRBV10-3 to TRBJ1-1, with D unclear. CDR1 and CDR2 (germline): ENHRY, SYGVKD. Trimming took off 3 bases at V and 7 bases at J, with 6 bases between the two ends. This CDR3 is 11 amino acids long. The CDR3 region has the DNA TGTGCCATCAGTGATCTACGTGAAGCTTTCTTT. Residues: CAISDLREAFF.

This clonotype was counted many times. The gene calls are TRBV29-1 and TRBJ2-1; 16 positions agree with TRBD2. V shed 1 base and J 6 bases; nucleotides not matched to a gene: 12. CDR3 length: 19 amino acids. Germline-derived CDR1 and CDR2 are SQVTM and ANQGSEA. Here the CDR3 reads CSVEALGLAGGRVVNEQFF. The CDR3 nucleotides read TGCAGCGTTGAAGCCCTGGGACTAGCGGGGGGGCGGGTTGTCAATGAGCAGTTCTTC.

In this sample, this clonotype turned up many times. Here the CDR3 DNA reads TGTGCCAGCAGCCAAGATGGTCCAGGGTCGCCAGAAGAGACCCAGTACTTC. It specifies CASSQDGPGSPEETQYF. The rearrangement links TRBV4-2 to TRBJ2-5, with D possibly matching TRBD1 (5 bases). Looked up from germline, CDR1 is LGHNA and CDR2 is YNFKEQ. Trimming took 0 bases from V and 3 from J, leaving 17 bases between them. This CDR3 is 17 amino acids long.

The chain has TRBV7-8 and TRBJ2-3; no firm D call. The CDR3 extends over 15 amino acids. With 4 bases removed from V and 1 base from J, the gap between germline ends came to 12 bases. Germline values: CDR1 SGHVS, CDR2 FQNEAQ. The CDR3 nucleotides are TGTGCCAGCAGCTACCGGGTCCGAGGCACAGATACGCAGTATTTT. It specifies CASSYRVRGTDTQYF.

As for this clonotype: This may be a read error: a much more frequent sequence differs by one nucleotide. In DNA form, the CDR3 reads TGCGCCAGCAGCTTGAGGACAGGCAGACTGACCACAGATACGCAGTATTTT. Amino acid sequence: CASSLRTGRLTTDTQYF. The V and J genes are TRBV5-1 and TRBJ2-3, with 7 positions matching TRBD1. The CDR3 has 17 residues. V lost 1 base, J lost 2 bases, and 10 bases stayed unmatched. CDR1 is SGHRS and CDR2 is YFSETQ in the germline V gene.

This clonotype was picked up a small number of times. The rearrangement uses TRBV2 and TRBJ2-5; the D is unclear. The DNA end is a closer match to TRBJ2-7, so the J assignment may be wrong. The CDR3 spans 11 residues. CDR1 SNHLY and CDR2 FYNNEI come from the germline V gene. The CDR3 nucleotides read TGTGCCAGCAGTGAAGCCGGCGAGCAGTACTTC. It codes for CASSEAGEQYF.

V is TRBV6-5 and J is TRBJ2-3; the D gene is possibly TRBD2 (5 bases). CDR3 size: 13 residues. The germline V gene encodes CDR1 MNHEY and CDR2 SVGAGI. Deletions cut 2 bases from V and 6 bases from J, with 9 bases between. The CDR3 sequence: CASSYAGEDTQYF. The CDR3 DNA sequence: TGTGCCAGCAGTTACGCGGGCGAGGATACGCAGTATTTT.

The chain carries TRBV18 and TRBJ1-6; D possibly corresponds to TRBD1 (5 bases). CDR1 is KGHSH and CDR2 is LQKENI in the germline V gene. CDR3 length: 19 amino acids. Trimming cost V 2 bases and J 0 bases, with 17 bases left between them. The CDR3 is CASSPSARGVGSYNSPLHF. In DNA, the CDR3 is TGTGCCAGCTCACCATCGGCAAGGGGTGTAGGCTCCTATAATTCACCCCTCCACTTT.

The chain links TRBV3-1 to TRBJ2-4; 7 bases fit TRBD1. The end of the DNA fits TRBJ2-7 better, so the J call may be wrong. Germline lookup yields CDR1 LGHDT and CDR2 YNNKEL (reference sequence). The CDR3 extends over 12 amino acids. The CDR3 sequence is CASSPTGLEQYF. As DNA, the CDR3 is TGTGCCAGCAGCCCGACAGGGCTCGAGCAGTACTTC.

The chain joins TRBV7-6 to TRBJ2-2, with D tentatively TRBD1 (5 bases). The CDR3 extends over 14 amino acids. Germline CDR1 SGHVS, CDR2 FNYEAQ. Between the trimmed V and J ends, which lost 7 bases and 2 bases, there was a span of 11 bases. CDR3 DNA sequence: TGTGCCAGCATCCAAGGGGCAAACACCGGGGAGCTGTTTTTT. Protein product: CASIQGANTGELFF.

This chain joins TRBV2 and TRBJ2-1; the D is unclear. V was trimmed by 7 bases and J by 0 bases, leaving 13 bases between them. Germline V lookup: CDR1 SNHLY, CDR2 FYNNEI. CDR3 length: 15 residues. The chain's CDR3 is CASIPLRSSYNEQFF. For the CDR3, the DNA is TGTGCCAGCATACCCCTCAGGAGCTCCTACAATGAGCAGTTCTTC.

This clonotype was observed at least ten times. The chain joins TRBV7-2 to TRBJ2-3; D is unclear. Germline V gene sequence: CDR1 SGHTA, CDR2 FQGNSA. This CDR3 has 12 residues. Trimming took off 1 base at V and 5 bases at J, with 4 bases between the two ends. CDR3 bases: TGTGCCAGCAGCTTAGATGAAGATACGCAGTATTTT. This codes for CASSLDEDTQYF.

This clonotype was detected a few times. A much larger clonotype is one base distant, so this may be a read error. CDR3 nucleotides: TGTGCCAGCAGTTACGCCGCTAACACAGATACGCAGTATTTT. Translation gives CASSYAANTDTQYF. The chain employs TRBV6-2 or TRBV6-3 and TRBJ2-3; no clear D. The germline V gene has CDR1 MNHEY and CDR2 SVGEGT. CDR3 length: 14 residues. V gave up 2 bases and J gave up 2 bases, with 8 bases separating them.

The chain combines TRBV4-3 with TRBJ2-5; the match to TRBD2 covers 9 bases. CDR1 is LGHNA and CDR2 is YSLEER in the germline V gene. Unmatched junction bases numbered 9, after V lost 0 bases and J lost 1 base. The CDR3 is 18 amino acids. CDR3: CASSQDRRLAGAQETQYF. The CDR3, as DNA: TGCGCCAGCAGCCAAGATCGGAGATTAGCGGGGGCCCAAGAGACCCAGTACTTC.

This clonotype was observed many times. The genes are TRBV10-3 and TRBJ2-1; D not resolved. Germline values: CDR1 ENHRY, CDR2 SYGVKD. The CDR3 is 12 residues long. V gave up 10 bases and J gave up 4 bases, with 11 bases separating them. In nucleotides, the CDR3 is TGTGCCACATCAAGGGTTTACAATGAGCAGTTCTTC. As protein: CATSRVYNEQFF.

Only a few counts were recorded for this clonotype. The V gene is TRBV9, the J gene TRBJ2-1; 9 positions match TRBD1. The CDR3 runs 16 residues. The germline V gene encodes CDR1 SGDLS and CDR2 YYNGEE. V gave up 3 bases and J gave up 1 base; unmatched junction bases: 5. In nucleotides, the CDR3 is TGTGCCAGCAGCGGGGCAGGACAGGGGTCCTACAATGAGCAGTTCTTC. Protein product: CASSGAGQGSYNEQFF.

This clonotype was counted only a few times. The rearrangement uses TRBV4-3 and TRBJ2-5, with 10 positions matching TRBD2. Germline lookup yields CDR1 LGHNA and CDR2 YSLEER. V shed 0 bases, J shed 0 bases, and the junction held 4 bases outside the gene matches. The CDR3 loop spans 17 amino acids. The CDR3 nucleotides are TGCGCCAGCAGCCAAGATAATAGCGGGGGGTACCAAGAGACCCAGTACTTC. Translation gives CASSQDNSGGYQETQYF.

The chain is built from TRBV16 and TRBJ2-5; D is ambiguous. Per the germline V gene, CDR1 is KGHSY and CDR2 is FQNENV. The CDR3 runs 14 residues. Trimming removed 0 bases from V and 5 bases from J, with 10 bases in between. CDR3 bases: TGTGCCAGCAGCCAATCTGACTTGGGGGAGACCCAGTACTTC. This translates into CASSQSDLGETQYF.

A word on this clonotype: A much more abundant neighbour one base away suggests this may be a read error. The chain uses TRBV20-1 and TRBJ2-3, with D possibly matching TRBD1 (5 bases). Germline-derived CDR1 and CDR2 are DFQATT and SNEGSKA (reference sequence). This CDR3 has 15 residues. V lost 4 bases to trimming and J lost 3 bases, with 17 bases between them. CDR3 amino acids: CSATMAGFGTDTQYF. The CDR3 DNA is TGCAGTGCTACGATGGCAGGGTTTGGAACAGATACGCAGTATTTT.

J is TRBJ2-3 and V is TRBV5-1; D unresolved. Trimming took off 4 bases at V and 4 bases at J, with 10 bases between the two ends. This CDR3 is 13 amino acids long. Germline CDR1 reads SGHRS; CDR2 reads YFSETQ. This CDR3 reads CASSVVASDTQYF. The DNA for the CDR3 is TGCGCCAGCAGCGTGGTGGCGTCAGATACGCAGTATTTT.

The chain carries TRBV29-1 and TRBJ2-3, with D perhaps matching TRBD1 or TRBD2 (5 bases each). CDR1 and CDR2 (germline): SQVTM, ANQGSEA. Trimming cost V 6 bases and J 4 bases, with 20 bases left between them. This CDR3 is 15 amino acids long. CDR3 DNA sequence: TGCAGCGTGTCGCCGCCGGGAAAAGGGGCAGATACGCAGTATTTT. It is translated as CSVSPPGKGADTQYF.

This chain uses TRBV5-1 with TRBJ1-2; the D gene is possibly TRBD1 (6 bases). The CDR3 extends over 13 amino acids. V was shortened by 1 base and J by 6 bases, with 10 bases between the two germline ends. CDR1 is SGHRS, CDR2 YFSETQ, per germline. Written as DNA, the CDR3 is TGCGCCAGCAGCTTGACAGGGACGGATGGCTACACCTTC. Amino acids: CASSLTGTDGYTF.

This chain's CDR3 is CASSWTGGGNEKLFF. For the CDR3, the DNA is TGTGCCAGCAGCTGGACAGGGGGGGGTAATGAAAAACTGTTTTTT. The chain has TRBV7-2 and TRBJ1-4; 10 bases are shared with TRBD1. Trimming at V came to 4 bases and at J to 4 bases, leaving 3 bases not matched to a gene. The CDR3 has 15 amino acids. Germline CDR1 reads SGHTA; CDR2 reads FQGNSA.